This T cell receptor beta chain was recovered during a study of shared clonotypes between healthy human individuals. Study-level background: Three plates were used per donor for CD4 naive, three for CD4 memory, two for CD8 naive and one for CD8 memory.

CD45RO-negative cells were positively selected for CCR7, leaving out terminally differentiated effector memory CD45RA+ cells. Sequencing was at deep level. The assay was immunoSEQ multiplex PCR, and TCRdb's table has in-frame clones only and misses some. The repertoire holds millions of clones, with about 94% as singletons. General study results and limits: The sharing of approximately 4.6% of naive CD4 clonotypes was seen across a few donors.

As regards this clone: Its matching antigen is unknown.

Germline lookup yields CDR1 MGHRA and CDR2 YSYEKL. There are 16 residues in the CDR3. V was pared by 1 base and J by 1 base, with 13 bases between. Sequenced input: naive CD8+ T cells sorted from blood. The chain joins TRBV4-1 to TRBJ1-1; D is undetermined. The TCR sequence derives from a man aged 18 to 29 in good health. The CDR3 DNA is TGCGCCAGCAGCCAAGGGCCCTGGGCAGCGAACACTGAAGCTTTCTTT. Residues: CASSQGPWAANTEAFF.